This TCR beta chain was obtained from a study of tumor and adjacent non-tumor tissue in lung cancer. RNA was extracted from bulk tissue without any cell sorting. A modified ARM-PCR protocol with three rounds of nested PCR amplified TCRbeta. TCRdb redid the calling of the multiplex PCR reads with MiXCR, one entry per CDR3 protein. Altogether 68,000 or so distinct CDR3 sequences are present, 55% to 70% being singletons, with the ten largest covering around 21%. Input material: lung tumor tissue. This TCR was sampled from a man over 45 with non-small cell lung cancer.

In DNA form, the CDR3 reads TGCAGTGCTAGAGGACCGGGACAGGGAATGGACAATCAGCCCCAGCATTTT. Translating it yields CSARGPGQGMDNQPQHF. The rearrangement links TRBV20-1 to TRBJ1-5; the match to TRBD1 covers 9 bases. This CDR3 is 17 amino acids long. CDR1 is DFQATT and CDR2 is SNEGSKA in the germline V gene (reference sequence). J was trimmed by 3 bases and V by 1 base; bases with no gene match: 10.